Listed below are T cell receptor beta chains from one sample, sequenced in a study of neoadjuvant anti-PD-1 for oral cavity cancer. Data came from immunoSEQ multiplex PCR; TCRdb stores just in-frame clones and leaves some out. The data contain 6,500 to 9,000 clones, 48% of them singletons. The source was tumor tissue, collected before nivolumab (anti-PD-1) treatment. These TCRs come from a person aged 35 to 85 with oral cavity squamous cell carcinoma. Both conserved end residues are part of each CDR3. The D gene is left open where the match is weak. Clone size is shown for a subset of rows, as once, few, many or a class of expanded clone.

V gene	clone size	D gene	J gene	CDR3 length	CDR3 protein	CDR3 DNA
TRBV5-4	-	TRBD1	TRBJ2-1	14	CASSPRQGGHEQFF	TGTGCCAGCAGCCCGAGACAGGGGGGGCATGAGCAGTTCTTC
TRBV29-1	few	-	TRBJ2-5	13	CSVEMEAGETQYF	TGCAGCGTTGAAATGGAGGCCGGGGAGACCCAGTACTTC
TRBV4-1	few	-	TRBJ2-3	16	CASSQVATAGGDTQYF	TGCGCCAGCAGCCAAGTAGCGACCGCTGGGGGAGATACGCAGTATTTT
TRBV6-5	-	TRBD2	TRBJ2-7	15	CASSSLRTSGYEQYF	TGTGCCAGCAGTTCCCTTCGGACTAGCGGCTACGAGCAGTACTTC
TRBV28	few	-	TRBJ1-5	13	CASALESRQPQHF	TGTGCCAGTGCTCTAGAAAGCAGGCAGCCCCAGCATTTT
TRBV11-2	-	-	TRBJ2-5	14	CASSPGSPGETQYF	TGTGCCAGCAGCCCGGGTTCACCGGGAGAGACCCAGTACTTC
TRBV10-1	few	-	TRBJ2-1	15	CASSEPLGGSNEQFF	TGCGCCAGCAGTGAGCCCCTGGGGGGTTCTAATGAGCAGTTCTTC
TRBV28	-	TRBD2	TRBJ2-1	18	CASSSALAGDSVFNEQFF	TGTGCCAGCAGTTCGGCGCTAGCGGGAGATTCGGTTTTTAATGAGCAGTTCTTC
TRBV28	-	TRBD2	TRBJ2-7	17	CASSYLRDSGRENEQYF	TGTGCCAGCAGTTACCTCCGGGATAGCGGGAGGGAAAACGAGCAGTACTTC
TRBV7-6	-	TRBD2	TRBJ2-5	18	CASSPGGGSSPLQETQYF	TGTGCCAGCAGCCCCGGGGGGGGATCCTCCCCCCTTCAAGAGACCCAGTACTTC
TRBV9	few	-	TRBJ2-3	15	CASSLMVGSTDTQYF	TGTGCCAGCAGCCTTATGGTGGGGAGCACAGATACGCAGTATTTT
TRBV13	few	-	TRBJ2-1	17	CASSVLQGGPDYNEQFF	TGTGCCTCCAGCGTTCTCCAAGGGGGGCCGGATTACAATGAGCAGTTCTTC
TRBV5-6	-	-	TRBJ2-5	14	CASSLYGRQETQYF	TGTGCCAGCAGCTTGTATGGCAGGCAAGAGACCCAGTACTTC
TRBV30	medium-sized	TRBD2	TRBJ2-3	14	CAWRGLGSTDTQYF	TGTGCCTGGAGAGGACTAGGGAGCACAGATACGCAGTATTTT
TRBV9	-	TRBD1	TRBJ2-3	15	CASSGPGGVRDTQYF	TGTGCCAGCAGCGGGCCAGGGGGCGTCAGGGATACGCAGTATTTT
TRBV30	-	-	TRBJ2-5	12	CAWYRGGETQYF	TGTGCCTGGTACAGGGGAGGAGAGACCCAGTACTTC
TRBV6-5	few	-	TRBJ2-3	14	CASSYGRGADTQYF	TGTGCCAGCAGTTACGGAAGGGGAGCAGATACGCAGTATTTT
TRBV28	-	TRBD2	TRBJ2-3	13	CASSQAGGTSQYF	TGTGCCAGCAGTCAGGCGGGGGGCACCTCGCAGTATTTT
TRBV11-2	-	TRBD2	TRBJ2-7	15	CASSSGLGQSYEQYF	TGTGCCAGCAGCTCCGGACTAGGGCAGTCCTACGAGCAGTACTTC
TRBV12-5	few	TRBD1	TRBJ2-7	16	CASGFHDRGQTYEQYF	TGTGCTAGTGGTTTCCATGACAGGGGGCAGACCTACGAGCAGTACTTC
TRBV28	-	-	TRBJ1-3	14	CASRDNYSGNTIYF	TGTGCCAGTCGGGACAACTACTCTGGAAACACCATATATTTT
TRBV5-4	-	-	TRBJ2-2	16	CASSLDGPRSPGELFF	TGTGCCAGCAGCTTGGATGGGCCACGGTCTCCCGGGGAGCTGTTTTTT
TRBV6-5	-	TRBD1	TRBJ2-7	12	CAIGQGVYEQYF	TGTGCCATCGGACAGGGGGTCTACGAGCAGTACTTC
TRBV5-1	-	-	TRBJ1-1	14	CASSLDLRDNEAFF	TGCGCCAGCAGCTTGGATCTCCGGGACAATGAAGCTTTCTTT
TRBV5-5	-	TRBD1	TRBJ2-6	18	CASSRSTGEVTGANVLTF	TGTGCCAGCAGCCGTTCGACAGGGGAAGTGACTGGGGCCAACGTCCTGACTTTC
TRBV7-2	-	-	TRBJ2-7	16	CASSYYIAGNSYEQYF	TGTGCCAGCAGCTATTACATCGCCGGGAACTCCTACGAGCAGTACTTC
TRBV30	few	-	TRBJ2-3	13	CAWRPPPTDTQYF	TGTGCCTGGAGACCGCCCCCCACAGATACGCAGTATTTT
TRBV5-6	-	-	TRBJ1-5	16	CASSLDGGGGNQPQHF	TGTGCCAGCAGCTTGGACGGGGGCGGAGGCAATCAGCCCCAGCATTTT
TRBV29-1	-	TRBD1	TRBJ2-5	14	CSVDGTGVWETQYF	TGCAGCGTTGACGGGACAGGGGTGTGGGAGACCCAGTACTTC
TRBV30	medium-sized	-	TRBJ2-1	16	CAWSAVFAASYNEQFF	TGTGCCTGGAGTGCCGTCTTCGCGGCTAGCTACAATGAGCAGTTCTTC
TRBV28	-	TRBD2	TRBJ2-2	19	CASSSLSRLAGVATGELFF	TGTGCCAGCAGTTCGTTATCGCGACTAGCGGGAGTGGCCACCGGGGAGCTGTTTTTT
TRBV5-5	few	TRBD1	TRBJ2-1	15	CASSVGQGFYNEQFF	TGTGCCAGCAGCGTAGGACAGGGGTTCTACAATGAGCAGTTCTTC
TRBV7-9	medium-sized	TRBD2	TRBJ2-7	14	CASSHRDYTYEQYF	TGTGCCAGCAGCCACCGGGACTATACTTACGAGCAGTACTTC
TRBV7-2	-	-	TRBJ1-1	13	CASSLAGQPEAFF	TGTGCCAGCAGCTTAGCCGGACAGCCAGAAGCTTTCTTT
TRBV6-1	-	-	TRBJ1-2	15	CASSLQVIGLYGYTF	TGTGCCAGCAGTTTGCAGGTCATAGGACTCTATGGCTACACCTTC
TRBV29-1	-	-	TRBJ2-3	13	CSFLAGGTDTQYF	TGCAGCTTTCTAGCAGGGGGCACAGATACGCAGTATTTT
TRBV6-6	-	-	TRBJ2-7	13	CASSYQGPREQYF	TGTGCCAGCAGTTATCAAGGTCCACGAGAGCAGTACTTC
TRBV2	-	TRBD1	TRBJ2-1	13	CASRGDRVNEQFF	TGTGCCAGCAGAGGAGACAGGGTCAATGAGCAGTTCTTC
TRBV6-5	-	TRBD2	TRBJ2-1	15	CASRFGSGRTNEQFF	TGTGCCAGCAGATTCGGCAGCGGGAGGACGAATGAGCAGTTCTTC
TRBV6-1	-	-	TRBJ1-1	17	CASSGSPRQVQRPEAFF	TGTGCCAGCAGTGGATCCCCACGACAGGTGCAGCGGCCTGAAGCTTTCTTT
TRBV11-3	-	-	TRBJ2-1	12	CASSLKVGEQFF	TGTGCCAGCAGCTTAAAAGTGGGTGAGCAGTTCTTC
TRBV25-1	few	-	TRBJ1-1	10	CASREGKAFF	TGTGCCAGCAGAGAGGGTAAAGCTTTCTTT
TRBV13	-	-	TRBJ1-1	15	CASSLGGGGNTEAFF	TGTGCCAGCAGCTTAGGGGGTGGGGGAAACACTGAAGCTTTCTTT
TRBV11-2	-	-	TRBJ2-1	13	CASSLGSYNEQFF	TGTGCCAGCAGCTTAGGATCCTACAATGAGCAGTTCTTC
TRBV19	few	-	TRBJ1-5	15	CASSSGGAGNQPQHF	TGTGCCAGTAGTTCGGGGGGGGCAGGAAATCAGCCCCAGCATTTT
TRBV2	-	TRBD1	TRBJ2-4	16	CASRGTGQLAKNIQYF	TGTGCCAGCAGGGGGACAGGACAGTTAGCCAAAAACATTCAGTACTTC
TRBV11-1	few	-	TRBJ2-2	14	CASSLVAGYGELFF	TGTGCCAGCAGCTTGGTTGCAGGGTACGGGGAGCTGTTTTTT
TRBV5-1	-	TRBD2	TRBJ2-3	15	CASSLDSGTGDTQYF	TGCGCCAGCAGCTTGGATAGCGGGACCGGGGATACGCAGTATTTT
TRBV30	few	TRBD2	TRBJ2-5	18	CAWSASYGTRRLGETQYF	TGTGCCTGGAGTGCGTCTTACGGGACTAGGAGGTTAGGGGAGACCCAGTACTTC
TRBV27	-	TRBD2	TRBJ2-1	15	CASSPGLAGGYEQFF	TGTGCCAGCAGCCCGGGACTAGCGGGAGGGTATGAGCAGTTCTTC
TRBV19	-	-	TRBJ1-1	14	CASSAREMNTEAFF	TGTGCCAGTAGCGCGAGAGAGATGAACACTGAAGCTTTCTTT
TRBV6-6	few	-	TRBJ1-2	14	CASSYLGSLYGYTF	TGTGCCAGCAGTTACCTGGGCAGTCTATATGGCTACACCTTC
TRBV20-1	-	TRBD1	TRBJ1-5	11	CSAQGVGPQHF	TGCAGTGCTCAGGGGGTAGGCCCCCAGCATTTT